The clone carrying this T cell receptor beta chain appeared many times. These data come from a study of molecular identifiers for immune sequencing clone quantification. There are 15 residues in the CDR3. Between the trimmed V and J ends, which lost 2 bases and 2 bases, there was a span of 12 bases. Germline CDR1 reads SEHNR; CDR2 reads FQNEAQ (reference sequence). TCRdb reprocessed the PCR reads with MiXCR, giving one entry per CDR3 protein. The sample records a few hundred thousand distinct CDR3 sequences, about 22% being singletons. The clonotype comes from a human donor in good health. Some libraries in this study had Jurkat cell RNA spiked in. The V call is TRBV7-9, the J call TRBJ1-1; tentatively, D is TRBD1 (6 bases). Sequenced sample: naive CD8+ T cells from blood, with Jurkat cell RNA spiked in. Subset given: FACS-sorted CD8+CD4-CCR7+CD45RA+ naive T cells. The CDR3 sequence is CASSLSWTENTEAFF. In DNA, the CDR3 is TGTGCCAGCAGCTTATCATGGACAGAAAACACTGAAGCTTTCTTT.